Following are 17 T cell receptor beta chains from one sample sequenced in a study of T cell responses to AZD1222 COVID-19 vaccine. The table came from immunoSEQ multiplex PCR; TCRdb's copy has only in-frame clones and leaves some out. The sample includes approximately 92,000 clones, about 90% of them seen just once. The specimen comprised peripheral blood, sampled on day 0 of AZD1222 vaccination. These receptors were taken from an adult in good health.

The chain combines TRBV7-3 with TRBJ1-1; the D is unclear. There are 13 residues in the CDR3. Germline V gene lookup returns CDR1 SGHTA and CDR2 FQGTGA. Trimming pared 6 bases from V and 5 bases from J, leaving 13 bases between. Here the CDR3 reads CASRISSRTEAFF. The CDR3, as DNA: TGTGCCAGCAGGATATCCTCGAGGACTGAAGCTTTCTTT.

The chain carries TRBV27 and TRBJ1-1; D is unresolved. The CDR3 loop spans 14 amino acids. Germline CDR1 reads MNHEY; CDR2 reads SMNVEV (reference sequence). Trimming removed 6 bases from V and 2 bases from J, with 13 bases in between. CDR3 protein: CASSSSGRNTEAFF. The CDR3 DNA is TGTGCCAGCAGCTCCAGCGGGAGAAACACTGAAGCTTTCTTT.

The CDR3 is CITGEGRLDGYTF. CDR3 bases: TGCATCACCGGTGAGGGCCGGTTGGATGGCTACACCTTC. The chain uses TRBV29-1 and TRBJ1-2; D not resolved. The CDR3 loop spans 13 amino acids. Germline CDR1 reads SQVTM; CDR2 reads ANQGSEA.

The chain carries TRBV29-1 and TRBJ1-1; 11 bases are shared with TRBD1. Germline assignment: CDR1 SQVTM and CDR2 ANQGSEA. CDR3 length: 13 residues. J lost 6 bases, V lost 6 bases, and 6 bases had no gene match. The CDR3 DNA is TGCAGCGTATACGGACAGGGGGCGTCTGAAGCTTTCTTT. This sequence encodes CSVYGQGASEAFF.

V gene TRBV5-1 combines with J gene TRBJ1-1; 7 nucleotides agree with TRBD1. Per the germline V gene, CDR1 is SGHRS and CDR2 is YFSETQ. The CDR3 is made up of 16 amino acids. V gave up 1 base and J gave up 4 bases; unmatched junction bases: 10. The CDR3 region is CASSLSLTGRSTEAFF. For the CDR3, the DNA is TGCGCCAGCAGCTTGTCGTTGACAGGGAGGAGCACTGAAGCTTTCTTT.

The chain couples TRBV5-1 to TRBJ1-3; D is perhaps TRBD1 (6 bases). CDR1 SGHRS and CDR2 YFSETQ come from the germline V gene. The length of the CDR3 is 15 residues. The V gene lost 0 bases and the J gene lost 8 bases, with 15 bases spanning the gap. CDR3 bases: TGCGCCAGCAGCTTGGCGCCGGGACAACAGGACACCATATATTTT. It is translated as CASSLAPGQQDTIYF.

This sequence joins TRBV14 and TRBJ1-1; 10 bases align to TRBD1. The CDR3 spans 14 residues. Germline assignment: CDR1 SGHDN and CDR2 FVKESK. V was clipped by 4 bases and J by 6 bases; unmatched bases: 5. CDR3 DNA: TGTGCCAGCAGCCCGGACAGGGGGATGGCTGAAGCTTTCTTT. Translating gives CASSPDRGMAEAFF.

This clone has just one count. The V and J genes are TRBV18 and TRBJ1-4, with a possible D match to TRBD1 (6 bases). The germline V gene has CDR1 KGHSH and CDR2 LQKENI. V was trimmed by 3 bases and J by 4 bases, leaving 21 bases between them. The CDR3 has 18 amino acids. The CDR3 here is CASSPITGRGAGNEKLFF. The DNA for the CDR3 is TGTGCCAGCTCACCGATAACCGGCCGGGGGGCGGGTAATGAAAAACTGTTTTTT. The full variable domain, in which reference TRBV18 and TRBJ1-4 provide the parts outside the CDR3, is NAGVMQNPRHLVRRRGQEARLRCSPMKGHSHVYWYRQLPEEGLKFMVYLQKENIIDESGMPKERFSAEFPKEGPSILRIQQVVRGDSAAYFCASSPITGRGAGNEKLFFGSGTQLSVL.

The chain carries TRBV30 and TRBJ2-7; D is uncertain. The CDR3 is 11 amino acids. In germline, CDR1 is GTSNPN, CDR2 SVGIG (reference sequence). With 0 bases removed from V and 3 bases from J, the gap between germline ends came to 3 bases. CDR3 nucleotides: TGTGCCTGGAGTGTAGGCTACGAGCAGTACTTC. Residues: CAWSVGYEQYF.

The CDR3 sequence is CAISESKGQGYSPLHF. DNA of the CDR3: TGTGCCATCAGTGAGTCGAAGGGACAGGGCTATTCACCCCTCCACTTT. This sequence joins TRBV10-3 and TRBJ1-6; 9 nucleotides agree with TRBD1. This CDR3 contains 16 residues. CDR1 and CDR2 (germline): ENHRY, SYGVKD. Losses at the gene ends were 0 bases for V and 8 bases for J; bases not matched to a gene: 5.

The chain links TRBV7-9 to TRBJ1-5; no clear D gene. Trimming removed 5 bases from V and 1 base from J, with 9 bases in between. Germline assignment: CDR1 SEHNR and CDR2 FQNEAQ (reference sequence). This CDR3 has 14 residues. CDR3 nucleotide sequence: TGTGCCAGCAGCGAGCGACAAAGCAATCAGCCCCAGCATTTT. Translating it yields CASSERQSNQPQHF. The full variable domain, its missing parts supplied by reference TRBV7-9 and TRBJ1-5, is DTGVSQNPRHKITKRGQNVTFRCDPISEHNRLYWYRQTLGQGPEFLTYFQNEAQLEKSRLLSDRFSAERPKGSFSTLEIQRTEQGDSAMYLCASSERQSNQPQHFGDGTRLSIL.

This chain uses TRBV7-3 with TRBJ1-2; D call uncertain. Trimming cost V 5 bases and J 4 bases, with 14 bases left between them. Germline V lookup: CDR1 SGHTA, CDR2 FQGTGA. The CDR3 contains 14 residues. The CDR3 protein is CASSPSGTLYGYTF. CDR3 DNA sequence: TGTGCCAGCAGCCCGAGTGGAACTCTCTATGGCTACACCTTC.

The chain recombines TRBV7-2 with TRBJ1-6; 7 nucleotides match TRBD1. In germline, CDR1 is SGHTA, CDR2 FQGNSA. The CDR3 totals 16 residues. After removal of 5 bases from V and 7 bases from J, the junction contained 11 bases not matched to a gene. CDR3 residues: CASSRGQGVGNSPLHF. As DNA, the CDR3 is TGTGCCAGCAGCCGGGGCCAGGGGGTCGGGAATTCACCCCTCCACTTT.

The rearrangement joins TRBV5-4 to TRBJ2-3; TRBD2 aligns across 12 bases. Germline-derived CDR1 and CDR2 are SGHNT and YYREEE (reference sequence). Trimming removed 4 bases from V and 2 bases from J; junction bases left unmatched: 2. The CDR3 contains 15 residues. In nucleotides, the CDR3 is TGTGCCAGCAGCCGGACTAGCGGGAACACAGATACGCAGTATTTT. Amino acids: CASSRTSGNTDTQYF.

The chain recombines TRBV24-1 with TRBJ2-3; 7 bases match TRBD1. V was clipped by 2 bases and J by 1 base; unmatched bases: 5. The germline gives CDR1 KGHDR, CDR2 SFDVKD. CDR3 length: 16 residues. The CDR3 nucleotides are TGTGCCACCAGTGATTCCACCGGGACAGGCACAGATACGCAGTATTTT. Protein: CATSDSTGTGTDTQYF.

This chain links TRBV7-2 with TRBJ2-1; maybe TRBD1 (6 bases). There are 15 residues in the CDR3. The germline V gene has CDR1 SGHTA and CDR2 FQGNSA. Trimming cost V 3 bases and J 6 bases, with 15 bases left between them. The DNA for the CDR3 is TGTGCCAGCAGCTTGAGGATAGAGGGGGTCAATGAGCAGTTCTTC. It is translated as CASSLRIEGVNEQFF.

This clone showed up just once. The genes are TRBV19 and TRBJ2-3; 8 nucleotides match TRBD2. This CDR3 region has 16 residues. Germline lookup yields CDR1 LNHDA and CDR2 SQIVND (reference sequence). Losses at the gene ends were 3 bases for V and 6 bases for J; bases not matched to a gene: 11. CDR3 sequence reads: CASSISGTSVADTQYF. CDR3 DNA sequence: TGTGCCAGTAGTATCTCCGGGACTAGTGTTGCGGATACGCAGTATTTT.